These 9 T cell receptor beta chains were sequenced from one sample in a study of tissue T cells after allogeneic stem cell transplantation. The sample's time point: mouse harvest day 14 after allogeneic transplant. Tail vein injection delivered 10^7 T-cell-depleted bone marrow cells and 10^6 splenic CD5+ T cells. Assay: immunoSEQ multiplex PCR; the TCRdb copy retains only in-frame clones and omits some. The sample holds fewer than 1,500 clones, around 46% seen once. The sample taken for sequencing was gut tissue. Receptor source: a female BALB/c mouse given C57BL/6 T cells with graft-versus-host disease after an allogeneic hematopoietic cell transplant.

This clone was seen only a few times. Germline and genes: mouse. CDR3 DNA (partial): TGTGCCAGGACTTATAACTATGCTGAGCAGTTC. The encoded protein is CARTYNYAEQF. The whole CDR3 protein reads CARTYNYAEQFF. This rearrangement joins TRBV19 to TRBJ2-1; D not resolved. The read terminates 1 residue ahead of where the CDR3 ends, so the germline J gene completes it. This CDR3 contains 12 residues. Germline loops: CDR1 FNHDT, CDR2 SITEND (reference sequence). Between the trimmed V and J ends, which lost 8 bases and 0 bases, there was a span of 6 bases.

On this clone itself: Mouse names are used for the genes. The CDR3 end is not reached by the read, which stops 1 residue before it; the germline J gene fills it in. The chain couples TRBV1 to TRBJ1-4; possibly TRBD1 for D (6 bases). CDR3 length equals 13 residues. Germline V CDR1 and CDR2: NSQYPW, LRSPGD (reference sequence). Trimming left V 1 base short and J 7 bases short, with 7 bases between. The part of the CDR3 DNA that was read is TGCACCTGCAGTGCAGGGGGGCGCGAAAGATTATTT. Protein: CTCSAGGRERLF. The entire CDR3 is CTCSAGGRERLFF.

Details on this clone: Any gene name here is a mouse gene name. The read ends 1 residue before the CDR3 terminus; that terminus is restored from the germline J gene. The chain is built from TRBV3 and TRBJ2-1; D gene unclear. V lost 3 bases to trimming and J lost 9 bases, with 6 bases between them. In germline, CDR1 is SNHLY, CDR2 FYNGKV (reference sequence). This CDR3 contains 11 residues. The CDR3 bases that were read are TGTGCCAGCAGCTTCGGCAATGAGCAGTTC. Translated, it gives CASSFGNEQF. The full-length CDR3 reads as CASSFGNEQFF.

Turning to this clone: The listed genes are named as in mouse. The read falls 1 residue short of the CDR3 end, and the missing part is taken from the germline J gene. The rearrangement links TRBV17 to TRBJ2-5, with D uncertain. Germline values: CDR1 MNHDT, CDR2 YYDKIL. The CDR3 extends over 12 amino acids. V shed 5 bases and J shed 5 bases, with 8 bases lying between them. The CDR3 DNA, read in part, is TGTGCTAGCAGTTTGGGTGGAGACACCCAGTAC. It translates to CASSLGGDTQY. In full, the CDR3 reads CASSLGGDTQYF.

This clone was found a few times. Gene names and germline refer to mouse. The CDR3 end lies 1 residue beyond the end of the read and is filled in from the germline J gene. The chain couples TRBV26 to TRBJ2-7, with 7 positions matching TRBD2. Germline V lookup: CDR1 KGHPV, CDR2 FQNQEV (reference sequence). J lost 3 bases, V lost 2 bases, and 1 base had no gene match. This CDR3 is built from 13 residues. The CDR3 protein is CASSLGGDYEQYF. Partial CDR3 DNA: TGTGCCAGCAGTCTGGGGGGGGACTATGAACAGTAC.

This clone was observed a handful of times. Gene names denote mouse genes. The CDR3 protein is CASSLGGSGNTLYF. The sequenced part of the CDR3 DNA is TGTGCCAGCAGCTTAGGGGGTTCTGGAAATACGCTCTAT. V is TRBV3 and J is TRBJ1-3, with D unresolved. The read terminates 1 residue ahead of where the CDR3 ends, so the germline J gene completes it. The CDR3 loop spans 14 amino acids. Germline V CDR1 and CDR2: SNHLY, FYNGKV (reference sequence). V lost 1 base, J lost 0 bases, and 4 bases lay in between.

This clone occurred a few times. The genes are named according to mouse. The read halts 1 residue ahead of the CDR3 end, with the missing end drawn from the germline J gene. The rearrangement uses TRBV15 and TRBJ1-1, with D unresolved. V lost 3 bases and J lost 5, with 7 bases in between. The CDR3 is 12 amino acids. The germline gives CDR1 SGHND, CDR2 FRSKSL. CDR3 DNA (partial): TGTGCCAGCAGTTTCGCGGGGACAGAAGTCTTC. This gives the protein CASSFAGTEVF. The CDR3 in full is CASSFAGTEVFF.

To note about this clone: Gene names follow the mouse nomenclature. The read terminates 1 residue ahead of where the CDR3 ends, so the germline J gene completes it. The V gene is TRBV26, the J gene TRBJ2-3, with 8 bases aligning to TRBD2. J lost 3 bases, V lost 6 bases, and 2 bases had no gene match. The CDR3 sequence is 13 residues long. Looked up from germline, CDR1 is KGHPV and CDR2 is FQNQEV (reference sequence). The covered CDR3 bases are TGTGCCAGCAGAGGACTGGGAGCAGAAACGCTGTAT. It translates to CASRGLGAETLY. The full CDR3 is CASRGLGAETLYF.

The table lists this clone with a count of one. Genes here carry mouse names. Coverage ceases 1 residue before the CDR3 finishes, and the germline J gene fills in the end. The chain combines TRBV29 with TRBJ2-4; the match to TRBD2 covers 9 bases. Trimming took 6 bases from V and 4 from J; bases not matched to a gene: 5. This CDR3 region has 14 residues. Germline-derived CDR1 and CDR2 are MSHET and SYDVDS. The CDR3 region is CASSPLGGENTLYF. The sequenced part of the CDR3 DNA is TGTGCTAGCAGCCCTCTGGGGGGGGAAAACACCTTGTAC.